This T cell receptor (beta chain) was sequenced in a study of early T cells in non-severe SARS-CoV-2 infection. General study points: Matching against VDJdb likely underestimated virus-specific expansions, favoring anti-spike CD8.

Via MiXCR, TCRdb re-called the 5' RACE reads, giving one row per CDR3 protein. The table lists over 90,000 distinct CDR3 sequences, about 12% of them singletons. Trimming removed 4 bases from V and 2 bases from J; junction bases left unmatched: 3. The CDR3 consists of 14 residues. Per germline, CDR1 MNHNY and CDR2 SVGAGI (reference sequence). A word on this clonotype: What it recognizes is unknown.

The receptor's source is an adult who was a healthcare worker with PCR-confirmed SARS-CoV-2 infection or an uninfected control (not recorded which). V gene TRBV6-6 combines with J gene TRBJ2-7, with 9 bases that match TRBD2. This material consisted of whole blood, taken at baseline. DNA for the CDR3: TGTGCCAGCAGTTTTAGCGGGGGCCCCTACGAGCAGTACTTC. Translated, it gives CASSFSGGPYEQYF.